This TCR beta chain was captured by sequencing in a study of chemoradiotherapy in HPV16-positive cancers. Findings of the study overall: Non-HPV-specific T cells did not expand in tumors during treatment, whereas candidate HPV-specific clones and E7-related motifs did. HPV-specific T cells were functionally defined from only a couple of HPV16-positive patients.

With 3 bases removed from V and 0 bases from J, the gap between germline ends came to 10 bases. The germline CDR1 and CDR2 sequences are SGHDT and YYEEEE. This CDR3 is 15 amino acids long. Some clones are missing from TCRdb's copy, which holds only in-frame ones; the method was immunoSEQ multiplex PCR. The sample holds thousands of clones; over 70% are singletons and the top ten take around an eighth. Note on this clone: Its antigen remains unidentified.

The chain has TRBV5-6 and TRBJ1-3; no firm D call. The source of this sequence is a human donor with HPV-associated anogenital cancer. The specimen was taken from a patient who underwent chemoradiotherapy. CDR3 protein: CASSSTDSSGNTIYF. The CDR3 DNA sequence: TGTGCCAGCAGCTCGACGGATAGCTCTGGAAACACCATATATTTT.